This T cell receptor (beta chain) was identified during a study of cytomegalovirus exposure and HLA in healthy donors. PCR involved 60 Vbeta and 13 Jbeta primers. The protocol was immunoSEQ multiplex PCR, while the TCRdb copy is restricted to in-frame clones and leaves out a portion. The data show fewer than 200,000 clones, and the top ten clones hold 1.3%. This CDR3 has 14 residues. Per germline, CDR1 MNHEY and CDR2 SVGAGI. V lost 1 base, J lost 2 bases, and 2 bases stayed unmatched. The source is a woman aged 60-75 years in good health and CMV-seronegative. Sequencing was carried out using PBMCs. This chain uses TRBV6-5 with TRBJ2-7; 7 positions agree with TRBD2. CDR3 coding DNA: TGTGCCAGCAGTTACTTGCGGGAGCCCTACGAGCAGTACTTC. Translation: CASSYLREPYEQYF.